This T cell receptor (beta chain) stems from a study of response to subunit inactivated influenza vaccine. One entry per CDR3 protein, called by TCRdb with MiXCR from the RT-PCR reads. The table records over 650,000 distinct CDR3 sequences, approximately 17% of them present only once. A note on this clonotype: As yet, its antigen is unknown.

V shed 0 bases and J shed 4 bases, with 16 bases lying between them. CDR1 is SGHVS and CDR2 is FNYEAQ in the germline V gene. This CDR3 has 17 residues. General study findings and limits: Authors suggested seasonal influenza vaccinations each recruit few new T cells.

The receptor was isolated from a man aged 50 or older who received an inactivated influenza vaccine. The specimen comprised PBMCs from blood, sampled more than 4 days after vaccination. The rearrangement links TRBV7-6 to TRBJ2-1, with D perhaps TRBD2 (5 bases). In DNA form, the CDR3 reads TGTGCCAGCAGCTTAGCGATTAGCATCCGGGGTTACAATGAGCAGTTCTTC. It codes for CASSLAISIRGYNEQFF.